This T cell receptor (beta chain) emerged from a study of blood T cell repertoires in COVID-19. Study as a whole: T cells, B-cell-depleted T cells, or PBMCs supplied cDNA or gDNA.

Sequenced by immunoSEQ multiplex PCR; TCRdb stores in-frame clones only, minus some. Of 540,000 or so clones detected, 70% to 90% appear once; the ten largest clones hold about 8%. This clone was observed once. V lost 5 bases to trimming and J lost 1 base, with 12 bases between them. Per germline, CDR1 SNHLY and CDR2 FYNNEI. CDR3 size: 14 residues. This sequence originates from a woman aged 45-65 years with COVID-19, enrolled during active disease. Sequenced input: peripheral blood. This chain joins TRBV2 and TRBJ2-7; D not certain. DNA for the CDR3: TGTGCCAGCAGTTCCATTACACAATCCTACGAGCAGTACTTC. It encodes CASSSITQSYEQYF.